The clone carrying this T cell receptor beta chain showed up just once. Its antigen is unidentified. Researchers ran the PCR with 60 Vbeta and 13 Jbeta primers. The data were produced by immunoSEQ multiplex PCR, yet TCRdb's version contains in-frame clones alone and is incomplete. The sample includes approximately 150,000 clones, 68% of them seen just once. The sample comes from a study of cytomegalovirus exposure and HLA in healthy donors. V lost 5 bases to trimming and J lost 0 bases, with 10 bases between them. The V gene's germline CDR1 is SGHVS and CDR2 FQNEAQ. This CDR3 has 14 residues. Whole-study results and caveats: A previous analysis found most TCR beta V segments productive roughly 87% or roughly 30% of the time. Fewer N-insertions than the approximately 700-donor mean were reportedly shown by an Asian-associated ancestry cluster in a later analysis.

This receptor was taken from a woman aged 40 to 55 in good health and CMV-seropositive. V is TRBV7-8 and J is TRBJ1-1; D is ambiguous. The source material was PBMCs. CDR3 bases: TGTGCCAGCAGCCTTACTAGGATGAACACTGAAGCTTTCTTT. It specifies CASSLTRMNTEAFF.